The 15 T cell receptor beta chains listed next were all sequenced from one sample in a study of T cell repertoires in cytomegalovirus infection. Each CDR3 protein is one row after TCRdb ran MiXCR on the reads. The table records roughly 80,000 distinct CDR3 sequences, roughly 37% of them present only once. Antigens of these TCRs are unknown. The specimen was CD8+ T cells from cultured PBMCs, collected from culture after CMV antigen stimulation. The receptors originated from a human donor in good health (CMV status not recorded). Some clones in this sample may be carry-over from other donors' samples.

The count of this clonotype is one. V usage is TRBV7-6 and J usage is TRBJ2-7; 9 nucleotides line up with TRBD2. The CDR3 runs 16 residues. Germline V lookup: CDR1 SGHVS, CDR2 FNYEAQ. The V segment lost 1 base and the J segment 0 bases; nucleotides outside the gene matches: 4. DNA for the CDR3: TGTGCCAGCAGCTTAGGGCAGCGGGGGGACTCCTACGAGCAGTACTTC. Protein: CASSLGQRGDSYEQYF. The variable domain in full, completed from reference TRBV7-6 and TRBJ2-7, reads GAGVSQSPRYKVTKRGQDVALRCDPISGHVSLYWYRQALGQGPEFLTYFNYEAQQDKSGLPNDRFSAERPEGSISTLTIQRTEQRDSAMYRCASSLGQRGDSYEQYFGPGTRLTVT.

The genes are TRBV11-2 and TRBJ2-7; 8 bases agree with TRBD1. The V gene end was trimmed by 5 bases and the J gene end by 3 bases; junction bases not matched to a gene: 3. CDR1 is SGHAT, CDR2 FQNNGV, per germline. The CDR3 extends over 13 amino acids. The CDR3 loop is CASSLDRVYEQYF. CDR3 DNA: TGTGCCAGCAGCCTGGACAGGGTCTACGAGCAGTACTTC.

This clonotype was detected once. CDR3 region: CASRRRVGSNQPQHF. The CDR3, as DNA: TGTGCCAGCAGAAGAAGAGTGGGGAGCAATCAGCCCCAGCATTTT. The rearrangement joins TRBV6-5 to TRBJ1-5, with no clear D. V lost 6 bases, J lost 1 base, and 13 bases lay in between. There are 15 residues in the CDR3. Germline V lookup: CDR1 MNHEY, CDR2 SVGAGI.

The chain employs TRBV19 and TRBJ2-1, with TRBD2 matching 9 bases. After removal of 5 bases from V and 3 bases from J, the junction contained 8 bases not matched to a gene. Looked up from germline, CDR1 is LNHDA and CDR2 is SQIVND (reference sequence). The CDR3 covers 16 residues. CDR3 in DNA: TGTGCCAGTAGTCTCTCCGGGACTAGCTTCTACAATGAGCAGTTCTTC. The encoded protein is CASSLSGTSFYNEQFF.

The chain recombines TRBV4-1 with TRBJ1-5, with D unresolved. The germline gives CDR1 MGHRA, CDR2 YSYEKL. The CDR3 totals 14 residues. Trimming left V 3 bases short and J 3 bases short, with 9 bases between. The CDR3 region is CASSQGPNNQPQHF. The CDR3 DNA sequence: TGCGCCAGCAGCCAGGGCCCGAACAATCAGCCCCAGCATTTT.

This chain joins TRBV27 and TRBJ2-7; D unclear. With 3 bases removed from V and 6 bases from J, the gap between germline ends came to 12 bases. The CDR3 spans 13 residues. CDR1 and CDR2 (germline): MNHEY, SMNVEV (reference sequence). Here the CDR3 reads CASSFRRVGEQYF. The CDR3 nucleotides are TGTGCCAGCAGTTTTCGTAGGGTAGGCGAGCAGTACTTC.

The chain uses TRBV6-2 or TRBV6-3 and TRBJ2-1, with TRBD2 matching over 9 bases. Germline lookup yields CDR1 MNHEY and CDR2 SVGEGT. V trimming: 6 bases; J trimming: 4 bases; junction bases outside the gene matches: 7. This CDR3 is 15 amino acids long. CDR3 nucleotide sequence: TGTGCCAGCAGCTGGAGCGGGGGGCCATACAATGAGCAGTTCTTC. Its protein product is CASSWSGGPYNEQFF.

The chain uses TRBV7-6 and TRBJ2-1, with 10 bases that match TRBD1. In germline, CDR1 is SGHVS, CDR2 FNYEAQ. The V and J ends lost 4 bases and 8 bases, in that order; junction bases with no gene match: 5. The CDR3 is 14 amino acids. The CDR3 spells CASSYGTGVDEQFF. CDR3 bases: TGTGCCAGCAGCTACGGGACAGGGGTCGATGAGCAGTTCTTC.

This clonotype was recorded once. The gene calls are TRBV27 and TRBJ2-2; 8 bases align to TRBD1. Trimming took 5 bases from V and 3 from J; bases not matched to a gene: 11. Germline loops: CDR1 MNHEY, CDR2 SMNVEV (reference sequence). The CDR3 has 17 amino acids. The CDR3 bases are TGTGCCAGCAGTCTACCGAGACAGGGGTCCCACACCGGGGAGCTGTTTTTT. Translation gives CASSLPRQGSHTGELFF.

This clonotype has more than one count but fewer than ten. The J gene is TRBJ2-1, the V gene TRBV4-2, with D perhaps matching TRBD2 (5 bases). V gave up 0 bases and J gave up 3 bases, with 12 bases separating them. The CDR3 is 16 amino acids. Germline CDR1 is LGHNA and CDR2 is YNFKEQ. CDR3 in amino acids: CASSQEELADYNEQFF. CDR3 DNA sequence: TGTGCCAGCAGCCAAGAAGAGCTAGCAGACTACAATGAGCAGTTCTTC.

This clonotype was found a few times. Written as DNA, the CDR3 is TGTGCCAGCAGCCCCACGACTAGCGGGGACGTTTACGAGCAGTACTTC. This sequence encodes CASSPTTSGDVYEQYF. This chain links TRBV2 with TRBJ2-7, with 11 bases that match TRBD2. CDR1 is SNHLY and CDR2 is FYNNEI in the germline V gene. After removal of 6 bases from V and 4 bases from J, the junction contained 11 bases not matched to a gene. This CDR3 spans 16 amino acids.

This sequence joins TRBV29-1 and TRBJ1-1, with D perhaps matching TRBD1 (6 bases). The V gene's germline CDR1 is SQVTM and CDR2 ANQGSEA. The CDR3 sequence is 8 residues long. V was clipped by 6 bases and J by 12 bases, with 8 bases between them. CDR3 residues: CSVGASFF. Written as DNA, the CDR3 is TGCAGCGTGGGGGCGTCTTTCTTT. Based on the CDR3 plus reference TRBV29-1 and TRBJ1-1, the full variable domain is SAVISQKPSRDICQRGTSLTIQCQVDSQVTMMFWYRQQPGQSLTLIATANQGSEATYESGFVIDKFPISRPNLTFSTLTVSNMSPEDSSIYLCSVGASFFGQGTRLTVV.

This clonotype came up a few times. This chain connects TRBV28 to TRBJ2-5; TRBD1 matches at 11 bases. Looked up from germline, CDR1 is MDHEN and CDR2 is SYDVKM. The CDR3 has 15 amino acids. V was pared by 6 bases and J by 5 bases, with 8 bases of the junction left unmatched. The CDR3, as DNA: TGTGCCAGCAGGGGGGACAGGGGGATTTATGAGACCCAGTACTTC. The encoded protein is CASRGDRGIYETQYF.

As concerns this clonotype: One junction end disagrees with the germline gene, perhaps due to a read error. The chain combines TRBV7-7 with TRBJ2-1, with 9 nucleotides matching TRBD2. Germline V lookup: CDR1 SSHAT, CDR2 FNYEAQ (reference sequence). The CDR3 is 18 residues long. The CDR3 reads CASSLTLFSGGAYGEQFF. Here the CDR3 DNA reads TGTGCTAGCAGCTTAACCCTCTTTAGCGGGGGAGCGTACGGTGAGCAGTTCTTC.

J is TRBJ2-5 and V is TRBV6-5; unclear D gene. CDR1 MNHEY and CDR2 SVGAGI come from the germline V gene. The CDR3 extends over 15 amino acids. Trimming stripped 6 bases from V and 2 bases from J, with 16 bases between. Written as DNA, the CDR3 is TGTGCCAGCAGGCCAGACACTTCCTTTCAAGAGACCCAGTACTTC. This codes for CASRPDTSFQETQYF.